This entry features one T cell receptor beta chain sequence. This sample is drawn from a study of shared clonotypes between healthy human individuals. Study as a whole: Donors had three CD4 naive, three CD4 memory, two CD8 naive and one CD8 memory plate apiece.

Nashville, Tennessee was home to all donors, each a Caucasian adult. Sequencing was performed with immunoSEQ multiplex PCR; in TCRdb, only in-frame clones are kept and a portion is missing. The sample yields over 2 million clones, about 90% seen once. The CDR3 sequence is 15 residues long. V gave up 4 bases and J gave up 4 bases; unmatched junction bases: 5. CDR1 MDHEN and CDR2 SYDVKM come from the germline V gene. The chain combines TRBV28 with TRBJ2-7; 12 nucleotides line up with TRBD2. Input material: naive CD4+ T cells from PBMCs. As to subset: CD45RA+ positively selected. This TCR derives from a man younger than 35 in good health. Some clones in this sample may be carry-over from other donors' samples. The CDR3 sequence is CASSSSLAGGYEQYF. The CDR3 DNA reads TGTGCCAGCAGTTCTTCACTAGCGGGAGGATACGAGCAGTACTTC.